A single sample is the source of the 4 T cell receptor beta chains below, sequenced in a study of T cells in Graves' hyperthyroidism and ophthalmopathy. Amplification of TCR beta CDR3 regions used RNA as the template. TCR CDR3 underwent first-round RT-PCR with the HTBI primer set. In TCRdb, the multiplex PCR reads were re-called with MiXCR into one record per CDR3 protein. The repertoire holds 450,000 to 700,000 distinct CDR3 sequences, with under 60% as singletons. The sample taken for sequencing was peripheral blood or thyroid tissue (not recorded which). These receptor sequences come from a woman under 30 with Graves' hyperthyroidism.

The chain combines TRBV29-1 with TRBJ2-3; 7 bases align to TRBD2. The germline V gene encodes CDR1 SQVTM and CDR2 ANQGSEA. The CDR3 contains 14 residues. Losses at the gene ends were 5 bases for V and 5 bases for J; bases not matched to a gene: 10. CDR3 in amino acids: CSVSGGGRGDTQYF. CDR3 bases: TGCAGCGTTAGTGGTGGCGGGAGAGGAGATACGCAGTATTTT.

The chain carries TRBV15 and TRBJ1-5; no clear D. The CDR3 length is 13 residues. CDR1 and CDR2 from the germline V gene are LNHNV and YYDKDF (reference sequence). The V gene lost 3 bases and the J gene lost 7 bases, with 10 bases spanning the gap. The DNA for the CDR3 is TGTGCCACCAGCAGCGTCGGTGAACAGCCCCAGCATTTT. Protein: CATSSVGEQPQHF. The entire variable domain, with the rest obtained from reference TRBV15 and TRBJ1-5, is as follows: DAMVIQNPRYQVTQFGKPVTLSCSQTLNHNVMYWYQQKSSQAPKLLFHYYDKDFNNEADTPDNFQSRRPNTSFCFLDIRSPGLGDTAMYLCATSSVGEQPQHFGDGTRLSIL.

The V gene is TRBV10-3, the J gene TRBJ1-2; tentative D call: TRBD1 (5 bases). There are 13 residues in the CDR3. V shed 7 bases and J shed 6 bases, with 15 bases lying between them. From germline, CDR1 is ENHRY and CDR2 SYGVKD. This chain's CDR3 is CAIIEAGVHGYTF. The CDR3, as DNA: TGTGCCATCATAGAAGCGGGGGTTCATGGCTACACCTTC.

This chain joins TRBV6-1 and TRBJ1-1; 11 bases agree with TRBD1. The CDR3 has 17 residues. Germline V lookup: CDR1 MNHNS, CDR2 SASEGT. Trimming cost V 9 bases and J 1 base; bases outside gene matches: 13. CDR3 in amino acids: CARRTGGVNFANTEAFF. The CDR3 nucleotides read TGTGCCAGACGGACAGGGGGCGTAAATTTTGCGAACACTGAAGCTTTCTTT.